A single sample gave rise to the 26 T cell receptor beta chains below, sequenced in a study of blood T cell repertoires in COVID-19. TCRdb keeps only in-frame clones here, not all; method: immunoSEQ multiplex PCR. The table lists under 400,000 clones, 85% to 90% of them singletons. Material: PBMCs or T cells enriched from blood (not recorded which). Receptors were obtained from a woman aged 30 to 39 who had been exposed to COVID-19.

This chain links TRBV27 with TRBJ2-3; D is unclear. Germline V gene sequence: CDR1 MNHEY, CDR2 SMNVEV (reference sequence). The CDR3 loop spans 12 amino acids. Trimming took off 6 bases at V and 2 bases at J, with 6 bases between the two ends. The CDR3 spells CASSPHTDTQYF. DNA for the CDR3: TGTGCCAGCAGCCCCCACACAGATACGCAGTATTTT.

CDR3 sequence (DNA): TGTGCCAGCAGTGCAGATAGCGGGATCATCTACAATGAGCAGTTCTTC. Translated, it gives CASSADSGIIYNEQFF. The chain carries TRBV27 and TRBJ2-1, with 8 positions matching TRBD2. This CDR3 is 16 amino acids long. CDR1 and CDR2 from the germline V gene are MNHEY and SMNVEV (reference sequence). Trimming took 5 bases from V and 3 from J; bases not matched to a gene: 9.

CDR3 protein: CASSESGQQETQYF. The DNA of the CDR3 is TGTGCCAGCAGTGAATCAGGACAACAAGAGACCCAGTACTTC. The chain has TRBV25-1 and TRBJ2-5; a weak D match, TRBD1 (5 bases). V was cut by 1 base and J by 2 bases, with 8 bases left in between. Germline V gene data show CDR1 as MGHDK and CDR2 as SYGVNS. This CDR3 is built from 14 residues.

The chain has TRBV7-9 and TRBJ2-6; the D gene is possibly TRBD2 (5 bases). V was trimmed by 1 base and J by 4 bases, leaving 20 bases between them. The CDR3 spans 19 residues. The germline CDR1 and CDR2 sequences are SEHNR and FQNEAQ (reference sequence). The CDR3 spells CASSLGRGSTLLGANVLTF. The CDR3 DNA reads as TGTGCCAGCAGCTTAGGCCGGGGATCCACTCTCTTGGGGGCCAACGTCCTGACTTTC.

The chain combines TRBV9 with TRBJ2-3, with TRBD2 matching 12 bases. Germline assignment: CDR1 SGDLS and CDR2 YYNGEE. This CDR3 is 18 amino acids long. V dropped 0 bases and J dropped 5; count of bases not matched to a gene: 10. Here the CDR3 DNA reads TGTGCCAGCAGCGTAGCTCTAGGACTAGCGGGAAAGGAAGATACGCAGTATTTT. Its protein is CASSVALGLAGKEDTQYF.

J is TRBJ1-2 and V is TRBV18; 12 nucleotides agree with TRBD1. This CDR3 is built from 15 residues. Per the germline V gene, CDR1 is KGHSH and CDR2 is LQKENI. V shed 4 bases, J shed 8 bases, and the junction held 8 bases outside the gene matches. The CDR3 loop is CASSLRGTGGGGYTF. CDR3 in DNA: TGTGCCAGCTCACTCCGTGGGACAGGGGGCGGGGGCTACACCTTC.

This sequence joins TRBV4-2 and TRBJ2-1; tentatively, D is TRBD1 (6 bases). The germline V gene encodes CDR1 LGHNA and CDR2 YNFKEQ. This CDR3 spans 11 amino acids. V was clipped by 6 bases and J by 7 bases, with 7 bases between them. The CDR3 reads CASRGGNEQFF. The CDR3 region has the DNA TGTGCCAGCAGAGGGGGAAATGAGCAGTTCTTC.

The chain recombines TRBV11-3 with TRBJ2-3; no clear D. CDR1 is SGHNT and CDR2 is YENEEA in the germline V gene. This CDR3 is 14 amino acids long. V was shortened by 3 bases and J by 1 base, with 8 bases between the two germline ends. The CDR3 protein is CASSLSVGTDTQYF. The CDR3 DNA sequence: TGTGCCAGCAGCTTGTCGGTGGGCACAGATACGCAGTATTTT.

The rearrangement joins TRBV7-2 to TRBJ2-7; D is unresolved. Trimming left V 5 bases short and J 7 bases short, with 9 bases between. The germline V gene encodes CDR1 SGHTA and CDR2 FQGNSA. This CDR3 comprises 11 residues. CDR3 sequence (DNA): TGTGCCAGCAGCCCTCAGTGGGAGCAGTACTTC. Amino acid sequence: CASSPQWEQYF.

The chain couples TRBV21-1 to TRBJ2-1; whether TRBD2, the table's D call, matches the DNA was not checked. TRBV21-1 has pseudogene status. This CDR3 has 17 residues. The CDR3 bases are TGTGCCAGCAGCGAGAAAGCGGGAGATCCCCCCCTCAATGAGCAGTTCTTC. Amino acids: CASSEKAGDPPLNEQFF.

V gene TRBV5-1 combines with J gene TRBJ1-1; D may be TRBD1 (5 bases). Germline CDR1 SGHRS, CDR2 YFSETQ. V gave up 4 bases and J gave up 4 bases, with 8 bases separating them. This CDR3 is 12 amino acids long. The CDR3 sequence: CASSQTGTEAFF. CDR3 DNA sequence: TGCGCCAGCAGCCAAACAGGCACTGAAGCTTTCTTT.

This sequence joins TRBV29-1 and TRBJ2-5; perhaps TRBD2 as D (5 bases). V gave up 3 bases and J gave up 7 bases, with 12 bases separating them. This CDR3 spans 12 amino acids. Germline V gene lookup returns CDR1 SQVTM and CDR2 ANQGSEA. The CDR3 sequence is CSVERGWGTQYF. The CDR3 coding sequence is TGCAGCGTTGAGCGAGGGTGGGGGACCCAGTACTTC.

This rearrangement joins TRBV12-3 or TRBV12-4 to TRBJ2-5, with unresolved D. V gave up 7 bases and J gave up 0 bases, with 6 bases separating them. This CDR3 is 12 amino acids long. The chain's CDR3 is CASTGYQETQYF. CDR3 DNA sequence: TGTGCCAGCACCGGGTACCAAGAGACCCAGTACTTC.

The chain has TRBV28 and TRBJ2-5; 9 bases fit TRBD1. This CDR3 contains 15 residues. Germline V gives CDR1 MDHEN, CDR2 SYDVKM. V trimming: 6 bases; J trimming: 5 bases; junction bases outside the gene matches: 10. DNA of the CDR3: TGTGCCAGCAGCCCAGGGACAGGGTGGGATGAGACCCAGTACTTC. Translation: CASSPGTGWDETQYF. Combining the CDR3 with reference TRBV28 and TRBJ2-5 gives the whole variable domain DVKVTQSSRYLVKRTGEKVFLECVQDMDHENMFWYRQDPGLGLRLIYFSYDVKMKEKGDIPEGYSVSREKKERFSLILESASTNQTSMYLCASSPGTGWDETQYFGPGTRLLVL.

The V gene is TRBV3-1 (or the pseudogene TRBV3-2), the J gene TRBJ2-7; the D gene is possibly TRBD2 (5 bases). Trimming shortened V by 1 base and J by 7 bases, and 17 bases separated the two germline ends. Germline V gene sequence: CDR1 LGHDT, CDR2 YNNKEL (reference sequence). The CDR3 runs to 15 residues. The CDR3 reads CASSQGIAPVSEQYF. DNA of the CDR3: TGTGCCAGCAGCCAAGGAATAGCGCCGGTCTCGGAGCAGTACTTC.

The V and J genes are TRBV2 and TRBJ2-4, with D maybe TRBD1 (5 bases). The CDR3 runs to 15 residues. Per the germline V gene, CDR1 is SNHLY and CDR2 is FYNNEI. V was pared by 3 bases and J by 0 bases, with 9 bases between. Here the CDR3 DNA reads TGTGCCAGCAGTGATTGGGGCCTAGCCAAAAACATTCAGTACTTC. Its translation is CASSDWGLAKNIQYF.

The chain couples TRBV18 to TRBJ2-6, with D perhaps TRBD1 (5 bases). The ends were cut back, 2 bases at V and 4 bases at J, with 12 bases in the middle. The germline V gene encodes CDR1 KGHSH and CDR2 LQKENI. This CDR3 spans 16 amino acids. Written as DNA, the CDR3 is TGTGCCAGCTCACCAAATAAGGGGAACGGGGCCAACGTCCTGACTTTC. It is translated as CASSPNKGNGANVLTF.

The chain couples TRBV7-9 to TRBJ1-1; D remains unclear. The CDR3 length is 15 residues. V dropped 1 base and J dropped 0 bases, with 9 bases sitting between them. The germline gives CDR1 SEHNR, CDR2 FQNEAQ (reference sequence). The CDR3 coding sequence is TGTGCCAGCAGCTTAGTAGGCAGGATGAACACTGAAGCTTTCTTT. Amino acid sequence: CASSLVGRMNTEAFF.

This chain links TRBV19 with TRBJ2-1; D uncertain. This CDR3 is built from 12 residues. V lost 6 bases to trimming and J lost 4 bases, with 7 bases between them. Germline V gene lookup returns CDR1 LNHDA and CDR2 SQIVND (reference sequence). CDR3 bases: TGTGCCAGTAGCAAACATTACAATGAGCAGTTCTTC. Its protein product is CASSKHYNEQFF.

The chain couples TRBV6-1 to TRBJ2-3, with 8 bases fitting TRBD2. V shed 4 bases, J shed 4 bases, and the junction held 10 bases outside the gene matches. CDR1 and CDR2 from the germline V gene are MNHNS and SASEGT. The CDR3 is made up of 16 amino acids. The CDR3 nucleotides are TGTGCCAGCAGTGCGACGGGGGGGAGGGCCCCAGATACGCAGTATTTT. It specifies CASSATGGRAPDTQYF.

The V gene is TRBV5-1, the J gene TRBJ1-4; D might be TRBD1 (6 bases). CDR1 SGHRS and CDR2 YFSETQ come from the germline V gene. Between the trimmed V and J ends, which lost 3 bases and 3 bases, there was a span of 12 bases. The CDR3 length is 15 residues. The chain's CDR3 is CASSWGGPANEKLFF. DNA for the CDR3: TGCGCCAGCAGCTGGGGGGGCCCAGCTAATGAAAAACTGTTTTTT.

The chain employs TRBV27 and TRBJ2-2; D is perhaps TRBD2 (5 bases). V lost 2 bases to trimming and J lost 4 bases, with 8 bases between them. CDR1 is MNHEY, CDR2 SMNVEV, per germline (reference sequence). The CDR3 is 14 residues long. The CDR3 reads CASSLREGTGELFF. CDR3 DNA sequence: TGTGCCAGCAGTTTACGTGAGGGCACCGGGGAGCTGTTTTTT.

V gene TRBV5-1 combines with J gene TRBJ2-3, with D possibly being TRBD2 (5 bases). From germline, CDR1 is SGHRS and CDR2 YFSETQ. With 0 bases removed from V and 0 bases from J, the gap between germline ends came to 8 bases. This CDR3 comprises 15 residues. In nucleotides, the CDR3 is TGCGCCAGCAGCTTGGGAGGGTCTAGCACAGATACGCAGTATTTT. Amino acid sequence: CASSLGGSSTDTQYF.

The chain employs TRBV15 and TRBJ2-1, with D tentatively TRBD2 (7 bases). Trimming removed 0 bases at V and 2 bases at J, with 14 bases between. The CDR3 spans 17 residues. Germline V CDR1 and CDR2: LNHNV, YYDKDF (reference sequence). CDR3 residues: CATSRDGTGGPYNEQFF. For the CDR3, the DNA is TGTGCCACCAGCAGAGATGGGACCGGGGGGCCCTACAATGAGCAGTTCTTC.

The chain links TRBV5-1 to TRBJ2-7, with 9 bases that match TRBD1. The CDR3 has 13 residues. V lost 8 bases to trimming and J lost 0 bases; unmatched junction nucleotides: 3. Per germline, CDR1 SGHRS and CDR2 YFSETQ. CDR3 nucleotide sequence: TGCGCCAGGGACAGGGGCCGCTCCTACGAGCAGTACTTC. Protein product: CARDRGRSYEQYF.

CDR3 amino acids: CSVEDGQGVGEAFF. In nucleotides, the CDR3 is TGCAGCGTTGAAGATGGGCAGGGGGTTGGTGAAGCTTTCTTT. The chain links TRBV29-1 to TRBJ1-1; 7 positions match TRBD1. Germline CDR1 reads SQVTM; CDR2 reads ANQGSEA. The CDR3 has 14 amino acids. J was trimmed by 7 bases and V by 0 bases; bases with no gene match: 8.